Included here is one T cell receptor beta chain sequence, with context. Authors' data handling: The assay estimated nucleated cells by amplifying reference gene primers. Clones were read by immunoSEQ multiplex PCR, and TCRdb kept only the in-frame ones, dropping some. That table is the source of V, J and clone size, and D and trimming were worked out from the DNA. The sample lists fewer than 90,000 clones, about 83% occurring once. These data originate in a study of blood T cell repertoires in COVID-19. Study as a whole: Sites in the United States, Italy and Spain provided acute and convalescent COVID-19 samples.

This CDR3 region has 16 residues. The chain joins TRBV21-1 to TRBJ1-5; TRBD1 reflects the table's D call only, with no check against the DNA. TRBV21-1 is marked as a pseudogene. The sequencing input was peripheral blood. This clonotype was obtained from a human donor in a cohort sampled during active COVID-19. CDR3 loop: CASSNPRTVSNQPQHF. The DNA for the CDR3 is TGTGCCAGCAGCAACCCGCGGACAGTTAGCAATCAGCCCCAGCATTTT.